The 10 T cell receptor beta chains below come from one sample, sequenced in a study of T cells after yellow fever vaccination. TCRdb reanalysed the 5' RACE reads using MiXCR and keeps one entry per CDR3 protein. The data hold 300,000 to 350,000 distinct CDR3 sequences, with 4% to 5.5% observed a single time. The source was PBMCs, collected 15 days after the yellow fever booster vaccination. The receptor source for this set is a man younger than 35 who received the YFV17D yellow fever vaccine.

This chain joins TRBV27 and TRBJ1-2; tentatively, D is TRBD1 (6 bases). Germline CDR1 reads MNHEY; CDR2 reads SMNVEV (reference sequence). The ends were cut back, 3 bases at V and 6 bases at J, with 29 bases in the middle. This CDR3 is 19 amino acids long. The CDR3 protein is CASSFDAGTRGRGVNGYTF. In nucleotides, the CDR3 is TGTGCCAGCAGTTTCGATGCCGGGACAAGGGGAAGAGGAGTTAATGGCTACACCTTC.

A few counts support this clonotype. This chain links TRBV4-1 with TRBJ2-5; TRBD2 aligns across 9 bases. With V trimmed by 4 bases and J by 2 bases, 2 bases remained unmatched. The CDR3 is 14 residues long. The germline gives CDR1 MGHRA, CDR2 YSYEKL. CDR3 nucleotide sequence: TGCGCCAGCAGCCGAGCGGGGGGACAAGAGACCCAGTACTTC. It specifies CASSRAGGQETQYF.

This clonotype was picked up many times. This rearrangement joins TRBV15 to TRBJ1-1; unclear D gene. This CDR3 is built from 15 residues. V was shortened by 6 bases and J by 0 bases, with 14 bases between the two germline ends. CDR1 is LNHNV, CDR2 YYDKDF, per germline (reference sequence). In DNA, the CDR3 is TGTGCCACCAGTCCCCACGGCCCCTTGAACACTGAAGCTTTCTTT. Translated: CATSPHGPLNTEAFF.

This clonotype was recorded a few times. The V and J genes are TRBV6-5 and TRBJ2-5, with 7 positions matching TRBD1. J was trimmed by 5 bases and V by 0 bases; bases with no gene match: 9. The CDR3 spans 16 residues. Germline V gives CDR1 MNHEY, CDR2 SVGAGI. The CDR3 loop reads CASSYSVTQGQETQYF. As DNA, the CDR3 is TGTGCCAGCAGTTACTCGGTCACACAGGGGCAGGAGACCCAGTACTTC.

This clonotype has just a few counts. This chain connects TRBV29-1 to TRBJ2-1; possible D gene TRBD2, 5 bases. The CDR3 covers 11 residues. V was shortened by 7 bases and J by 6 bases, with 10 bases between the two germline ends. Germline lookup yields CDR1 SQVTM and CDR2 ANQGSEA. The CDR3 region is CSARTVNEQFF. CDR3 nucleotides: TGCAGCGCCCGGACTGTCAATGAGCAGTTCTTC.

This clonotype was detected a few times. V gene TRBV7-4 combines with J gene TRBJ1-2; no clear D. The germline V gene encodes CDR1 SGHVT and CDR2 SQSDAQ. Trimming stripped 5 bases from V and 3 bases from J, with 10 bases between. The CDR3 is 13 amino acids. For the CDR3, the DNA is TGTGCCAGCAGCCAGAAACGATACTATGGCTACACCTTC. It encodes CASSQKRYYGYTF.

This clonotype was detected a few times. The rearrangement joins TRBV20-1 to TRBJ2-7, with D tentatively TRBD1 (5 bases). The ends were cut back, 3 bases at V and 1 base at J, with 7 bases in the middle. The CDR3 totals 12 residues. Germline V CDR1 and CDR2: DFQATT, SNEGSKA (reference sequence). CDR3 amino acids: CSARYRSYEQYF. In nucleotides, the CDR3 is TGCAGTGCTAGGTACAGGTCCTACGAGCAGTACTTC.

This clonotype showed up just a few times. The chain couples TRBV27 to TRBJ1-2; the D gene is possibly TRBD1 (6 bases). The CDR3 covers 12 residues. From germline, CDR1 is MNHEY and CDR2 SMNVEV (reference sequence). V lost 4 bases and J 8 bases, leaving 11 bases between the germline ends. CDR3: CASSSSRGGYTF. The CDR3 DNA reads TGTGCCAGCAGTTCCTCGAGGGGGGGCTACACCTTC.

This clonotype came up a few times. The rearrangement links TRBV10-3 to TRBJ1-5; D gene ambiguous. Trimming removed 6 bases from V and 0 bases from J, with 15 bases in between. The CDR3 contains 16 residues. Per germline, CDR1 ENHRY and CDR2 SYGVKD. The CDR3 region has the DNA TGTGCCATCAGAAGAAAAGCAAGAGATAGCAATCAGCCCCAGCATTTT. Protein: CAIRRKARDSNQPQHF.

Ten or more counts support this clonotype. The rearrangement joins TRBV10-3 to TRBJ2-3; TRBD2 agrees at 12 bases. The V segment lost 6 bases and the J segment 2 bases; nucleotides outside the gene matches: 3. The CDR3 consists of 15 residues. In germline, CDR1 is ENHRY, CDR2 SYGVKD. The CDR3 loop is CAISLAGGDTDTQYF. CDR3 DNA: TGTGCCATCAGCCTAGCGGGGGGGGACACAGATACGCAGTATTTT.